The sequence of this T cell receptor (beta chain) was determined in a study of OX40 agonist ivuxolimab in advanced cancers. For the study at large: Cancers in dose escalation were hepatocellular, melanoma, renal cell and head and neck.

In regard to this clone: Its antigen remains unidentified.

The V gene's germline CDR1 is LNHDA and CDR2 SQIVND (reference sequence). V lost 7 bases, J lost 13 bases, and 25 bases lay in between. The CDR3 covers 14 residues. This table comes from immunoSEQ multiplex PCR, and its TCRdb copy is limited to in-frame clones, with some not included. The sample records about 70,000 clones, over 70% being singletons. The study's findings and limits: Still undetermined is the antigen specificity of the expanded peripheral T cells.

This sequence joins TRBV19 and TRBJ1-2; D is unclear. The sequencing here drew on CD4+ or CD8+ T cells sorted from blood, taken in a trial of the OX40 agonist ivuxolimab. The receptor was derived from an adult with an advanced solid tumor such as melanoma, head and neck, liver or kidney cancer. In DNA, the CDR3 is TGTGCCAGTACCGGGGAGGGCAGTCGACCCCGGCTCACCTTC. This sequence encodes CASTGEGSRPRLTF.